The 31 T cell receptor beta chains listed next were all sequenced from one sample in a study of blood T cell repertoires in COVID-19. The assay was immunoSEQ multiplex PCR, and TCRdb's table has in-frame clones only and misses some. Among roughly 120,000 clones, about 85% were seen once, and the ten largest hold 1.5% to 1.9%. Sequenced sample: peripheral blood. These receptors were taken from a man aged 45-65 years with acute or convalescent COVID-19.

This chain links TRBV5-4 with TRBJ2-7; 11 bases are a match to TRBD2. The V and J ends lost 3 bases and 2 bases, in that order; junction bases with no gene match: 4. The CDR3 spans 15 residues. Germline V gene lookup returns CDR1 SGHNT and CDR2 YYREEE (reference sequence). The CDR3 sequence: CASSWDSGGAYEQYF. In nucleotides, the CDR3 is TGTGCCAGCAGCTGGGATAGCGGGGGGGCCTACGAGCAGTACTTC.

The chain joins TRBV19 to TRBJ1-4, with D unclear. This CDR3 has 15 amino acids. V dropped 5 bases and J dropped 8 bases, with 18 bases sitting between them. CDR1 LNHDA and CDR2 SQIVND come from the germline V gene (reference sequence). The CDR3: CASSRRGGDYEKLFF. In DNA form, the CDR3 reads TGTGCCAGTAGTCGTCGAGGCGGGGATTACGAAAAACTGTTTTTT.

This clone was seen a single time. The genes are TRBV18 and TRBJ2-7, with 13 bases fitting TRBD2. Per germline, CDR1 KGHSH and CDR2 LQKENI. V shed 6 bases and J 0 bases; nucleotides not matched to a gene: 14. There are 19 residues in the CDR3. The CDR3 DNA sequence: TGTGCCAGCTCGTCACCAGGACTAGCGGGGGCGAAAAGCTCCTACGAGCAGTACTTC. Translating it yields CASSSPGLAGAKSSYEQYF.

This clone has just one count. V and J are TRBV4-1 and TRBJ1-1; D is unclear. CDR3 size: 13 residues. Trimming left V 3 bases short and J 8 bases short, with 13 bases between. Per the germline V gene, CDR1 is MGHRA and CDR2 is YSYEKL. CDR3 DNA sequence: TGCGCCAGCAGCCAGGCTAACCGAGGAGAAGCTTTCTTT. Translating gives CASSQANRGEAFF.

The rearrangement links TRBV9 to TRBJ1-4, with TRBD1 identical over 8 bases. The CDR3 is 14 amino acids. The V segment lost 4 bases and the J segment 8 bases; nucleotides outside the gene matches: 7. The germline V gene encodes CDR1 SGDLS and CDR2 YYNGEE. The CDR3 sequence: CASSPGQGGEKLFF. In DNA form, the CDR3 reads TGTGCCAGCAGCCCCGGACAGGGTGGCGAAAAACTGTTTTTT.

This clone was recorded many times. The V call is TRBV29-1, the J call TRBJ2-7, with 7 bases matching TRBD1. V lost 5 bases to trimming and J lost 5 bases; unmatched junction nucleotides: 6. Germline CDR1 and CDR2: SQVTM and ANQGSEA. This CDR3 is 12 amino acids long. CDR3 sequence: CSVRGQIDEQYF. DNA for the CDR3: TGCAGCGTTCGGGGACAGATCGACGAGCAGTACTTC.

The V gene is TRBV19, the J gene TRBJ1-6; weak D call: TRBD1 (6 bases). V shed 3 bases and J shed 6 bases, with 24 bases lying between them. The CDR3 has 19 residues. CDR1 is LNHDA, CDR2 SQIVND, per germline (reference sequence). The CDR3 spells CASSIGSGGRLSINSPLHF. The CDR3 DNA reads TGTGCCAGTAGTATCGGATCCGGGGGGCGCTTATCGATTAATTCACCCCTCCACTTT. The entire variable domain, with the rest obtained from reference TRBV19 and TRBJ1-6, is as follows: DGGITQSPKYLFRKEGQNVTLSCEQNLNHDAMYWYRQDPGQGLRLIYYSQIVNDFQKGDIAEGYSVSREKKESFPLTVTSAQKNPTAFYLCASSIGSGGRLSINSPLHFGNGTRLTVT.

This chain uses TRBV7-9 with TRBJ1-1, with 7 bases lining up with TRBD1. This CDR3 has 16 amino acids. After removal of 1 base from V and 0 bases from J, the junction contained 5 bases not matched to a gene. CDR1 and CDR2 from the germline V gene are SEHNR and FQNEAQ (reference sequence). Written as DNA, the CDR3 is TGTGCCAGCAGCTTAGTCCCCGGGACAGTGAACACTGAAGCTTTCTTT. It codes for CASSLVPGTVNTEAFF.

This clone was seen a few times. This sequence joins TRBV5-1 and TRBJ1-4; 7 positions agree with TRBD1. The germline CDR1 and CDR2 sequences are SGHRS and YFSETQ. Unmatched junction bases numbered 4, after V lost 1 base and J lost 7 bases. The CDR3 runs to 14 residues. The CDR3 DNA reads TGCGCCAGCAGCTTGTCAGGGGGGAGTGAAAAACTGTTTTTT. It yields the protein CASSLSGGSEKLFF. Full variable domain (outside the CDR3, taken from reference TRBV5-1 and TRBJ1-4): KAGVTQTPRYLIKTRGQQVTLSCSPISGHRSVSWYQQTPGQGLQFLFEYFSETQRNKGNFPGRFSGRQFSNSRSEMNVSTLELGDSALYLCASSLSGGSEKLFFGSGTQLSVL.

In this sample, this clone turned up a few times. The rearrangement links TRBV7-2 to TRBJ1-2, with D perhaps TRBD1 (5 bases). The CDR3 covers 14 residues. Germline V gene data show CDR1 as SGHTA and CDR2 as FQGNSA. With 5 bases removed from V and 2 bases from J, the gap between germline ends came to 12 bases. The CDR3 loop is CASSPGGGNYGYTF. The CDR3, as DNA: TGTGCCAGCAGCCCGGGCGGGGGGAACTATGGCTACACCTTC.

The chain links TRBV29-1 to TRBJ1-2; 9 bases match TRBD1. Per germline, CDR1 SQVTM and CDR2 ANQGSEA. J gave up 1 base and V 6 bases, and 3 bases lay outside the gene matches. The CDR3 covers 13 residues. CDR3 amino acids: CSVRDRDNYGYTF. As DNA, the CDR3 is TGCAGCGTCCGGGACAGGGATAACTATGGCTACACCTTC.

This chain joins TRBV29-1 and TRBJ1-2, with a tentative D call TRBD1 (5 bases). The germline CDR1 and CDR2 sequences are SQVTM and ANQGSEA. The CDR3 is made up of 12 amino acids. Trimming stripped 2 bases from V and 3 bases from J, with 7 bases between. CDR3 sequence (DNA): TGCAGCGTTGAAATAGGGGACTATGGCTACACCTTC. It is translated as CSVEIGDYGYTF.

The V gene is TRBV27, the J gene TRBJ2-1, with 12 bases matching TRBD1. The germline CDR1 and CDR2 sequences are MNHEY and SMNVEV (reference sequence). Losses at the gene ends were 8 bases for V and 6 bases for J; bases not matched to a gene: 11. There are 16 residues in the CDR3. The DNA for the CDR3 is TGTGCCAGCCGCCCCGGGACAGGGGGCGGGTTCAATGAGCAGTTCTTC. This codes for CASRPGTGGGFNEQFF.

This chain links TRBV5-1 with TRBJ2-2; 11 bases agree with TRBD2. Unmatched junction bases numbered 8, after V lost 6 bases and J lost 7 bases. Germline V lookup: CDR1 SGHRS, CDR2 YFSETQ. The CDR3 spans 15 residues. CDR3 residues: CASIPLAGGVGELFF. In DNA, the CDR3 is TGCGCCAGCATCCCCCTAGCGGGGGGTGTCGGGGAGCTGTTTTTT.

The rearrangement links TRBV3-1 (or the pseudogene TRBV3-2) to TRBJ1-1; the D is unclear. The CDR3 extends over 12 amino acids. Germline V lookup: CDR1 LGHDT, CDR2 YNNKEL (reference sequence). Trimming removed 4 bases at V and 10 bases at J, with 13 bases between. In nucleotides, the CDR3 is TGTGCCAGCAGCCTTTCACGTTCCGGAGCTTTCTTT. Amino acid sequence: CASSLSRSGAFF.

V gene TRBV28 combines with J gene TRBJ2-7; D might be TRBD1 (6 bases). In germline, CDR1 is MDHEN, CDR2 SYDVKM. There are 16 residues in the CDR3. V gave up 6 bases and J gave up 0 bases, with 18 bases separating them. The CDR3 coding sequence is TGTGCCAGCAGATCCGCTGGTACGGACAGCTCCTACGAGCAGTACTTC. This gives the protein CASRSAGTDSSYEQYF.

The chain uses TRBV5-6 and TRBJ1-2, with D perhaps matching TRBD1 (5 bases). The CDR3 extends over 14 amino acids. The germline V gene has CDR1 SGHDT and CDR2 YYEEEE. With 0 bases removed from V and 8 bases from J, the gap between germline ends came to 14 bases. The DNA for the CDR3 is TGTGCCAGCAGCTTGGTAGGGGTCTCAGGGGGCTACACCTTC. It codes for CASSLVGVSGGYTF.

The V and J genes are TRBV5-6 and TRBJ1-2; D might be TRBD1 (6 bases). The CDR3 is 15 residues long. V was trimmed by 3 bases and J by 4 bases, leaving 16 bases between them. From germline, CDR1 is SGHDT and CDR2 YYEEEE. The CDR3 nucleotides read TGTGCCAGCAGCTGGGGGGGCAGCCCTTCCTATGGCTACACCTTC. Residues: CASSWGGSPSYGYTF.

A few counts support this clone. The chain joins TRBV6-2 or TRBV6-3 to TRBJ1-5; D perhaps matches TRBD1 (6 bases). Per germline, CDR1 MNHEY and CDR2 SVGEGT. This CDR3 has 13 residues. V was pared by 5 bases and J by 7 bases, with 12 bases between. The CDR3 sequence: CASSTQGGQPQHF. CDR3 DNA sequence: TGTGCCAGCAGTACACAGGGTGGCCAGCCCCAGCATTTT.

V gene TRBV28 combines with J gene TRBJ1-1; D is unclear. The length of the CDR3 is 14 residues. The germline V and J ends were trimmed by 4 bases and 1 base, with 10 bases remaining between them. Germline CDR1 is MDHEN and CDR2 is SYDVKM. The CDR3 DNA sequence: TGTGCCAGCAGTTCCAGGTGGAAGAACACTGAAGCTTTCTTT. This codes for CASSSRWKNTEAFF.

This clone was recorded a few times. CDR3 DNA sequence: TGTGCCAGCAGTTTATGGACTAGCCGCACCGGGGAGCTGTTTTTT. Residues: CASSLWTSRTGELFF. J is TRBJ2-2 and V is TRBV27, with TRBD2 identical over 8 bases. The germline V gene has CDR1 MNHEY and CDR2 SMNVEV (reference sequence). V shed 1 base, J shed 4 bases, and the junction held 2 bases outside the gene matches. The CDR3 is made up of 15 amino acids.

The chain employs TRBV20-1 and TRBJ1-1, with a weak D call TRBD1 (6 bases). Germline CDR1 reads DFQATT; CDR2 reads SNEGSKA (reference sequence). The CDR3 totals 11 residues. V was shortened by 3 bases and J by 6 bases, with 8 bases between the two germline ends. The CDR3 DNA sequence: TGCAGTGCTAGCAGACAGGCTGAAGCTTTCTTT. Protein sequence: CSASRQAEAFF.

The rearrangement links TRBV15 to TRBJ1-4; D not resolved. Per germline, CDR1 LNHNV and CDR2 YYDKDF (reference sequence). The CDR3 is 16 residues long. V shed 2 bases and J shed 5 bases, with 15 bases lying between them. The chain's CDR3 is CATSRKGPGTNEKLFF. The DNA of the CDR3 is TGTGCCACCAGCAGAAAAGGACCGGGAACAAATGAAAAACTGTTTTTT.

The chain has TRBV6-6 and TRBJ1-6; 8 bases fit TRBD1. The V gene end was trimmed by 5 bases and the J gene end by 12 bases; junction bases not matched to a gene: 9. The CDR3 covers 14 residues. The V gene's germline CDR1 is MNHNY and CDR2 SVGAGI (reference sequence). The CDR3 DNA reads TGTGCCAGCAGTACCGGGACAGGAACGATACCCCTCCACTTT. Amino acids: CASSTGTGTIPLHF.

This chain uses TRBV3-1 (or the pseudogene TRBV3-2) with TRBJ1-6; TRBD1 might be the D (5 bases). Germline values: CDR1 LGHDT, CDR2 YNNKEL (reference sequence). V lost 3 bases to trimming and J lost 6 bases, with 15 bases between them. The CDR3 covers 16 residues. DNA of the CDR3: TGTGCCAGCAGCCAGGGGGTGGGGGGGTCTAATTCACCCCTCCACTTT. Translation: CASSQGVGGSNSPLHF.

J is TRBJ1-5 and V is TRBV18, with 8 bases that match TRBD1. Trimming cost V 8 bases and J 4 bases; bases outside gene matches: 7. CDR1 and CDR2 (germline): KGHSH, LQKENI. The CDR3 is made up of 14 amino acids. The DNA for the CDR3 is TGTGCCAGCACCTTCGGACAGGGAAATCAGCCCCAGCATTTT. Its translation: CASTFGQGNQPQHF.

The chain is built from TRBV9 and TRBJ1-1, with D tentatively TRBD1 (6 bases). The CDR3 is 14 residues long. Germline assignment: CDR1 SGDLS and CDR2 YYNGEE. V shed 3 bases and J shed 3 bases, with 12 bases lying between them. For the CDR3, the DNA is TGTGCCAGCAGCGCCAGGGGAAGGGACACTGAAGCTTTCTTT. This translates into CASSARGRDTEAFF.

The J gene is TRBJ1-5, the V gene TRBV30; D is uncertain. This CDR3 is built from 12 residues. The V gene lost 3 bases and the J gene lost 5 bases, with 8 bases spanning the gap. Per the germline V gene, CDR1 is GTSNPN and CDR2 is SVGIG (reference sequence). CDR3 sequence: CAWRTNHQPQHF. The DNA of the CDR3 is TGTGCCTGGAGGACTAATCATCAGCCCCAGCATTTT.

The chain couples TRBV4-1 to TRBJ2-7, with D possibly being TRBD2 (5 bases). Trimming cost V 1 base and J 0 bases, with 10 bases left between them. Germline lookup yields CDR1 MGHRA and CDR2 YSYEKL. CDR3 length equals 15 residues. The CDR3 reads CASSQGTQSSYEQYF. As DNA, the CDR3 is TGCGCCAGCAGCCAAGGGACTCAAAGCTCCTACGAGCAGTACTTC.

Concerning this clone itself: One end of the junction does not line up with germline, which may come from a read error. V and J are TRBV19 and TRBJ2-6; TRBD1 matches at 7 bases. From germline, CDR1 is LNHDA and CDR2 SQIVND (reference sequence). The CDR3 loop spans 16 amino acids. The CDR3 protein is CASSTGQASEANVLTF. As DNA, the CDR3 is TGTGCCAGTAGTACAGGACAGGCCTCTGAGGCCAACGTCCTGACTTTC. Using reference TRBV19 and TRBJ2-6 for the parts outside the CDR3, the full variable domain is DGGITQSPKYLFRKEGQNVTLSCEQNLNHDAMYWYRQDPGQGLRLIYYSQIVNDFQKGDIAEGYSVSREKKESFPLTVTSAQKNPTAFYLCASSTGQASEANVLTFGAGSRLTVL.

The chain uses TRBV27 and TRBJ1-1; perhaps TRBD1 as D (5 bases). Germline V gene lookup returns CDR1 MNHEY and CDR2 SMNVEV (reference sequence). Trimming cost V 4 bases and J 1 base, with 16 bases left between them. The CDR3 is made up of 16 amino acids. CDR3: CASSSDRDIGNTEAFF. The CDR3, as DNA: TGTGCCAGCAGTTCCGACAGAGACATAGGGAACACTGAAGCTTTCTTT.